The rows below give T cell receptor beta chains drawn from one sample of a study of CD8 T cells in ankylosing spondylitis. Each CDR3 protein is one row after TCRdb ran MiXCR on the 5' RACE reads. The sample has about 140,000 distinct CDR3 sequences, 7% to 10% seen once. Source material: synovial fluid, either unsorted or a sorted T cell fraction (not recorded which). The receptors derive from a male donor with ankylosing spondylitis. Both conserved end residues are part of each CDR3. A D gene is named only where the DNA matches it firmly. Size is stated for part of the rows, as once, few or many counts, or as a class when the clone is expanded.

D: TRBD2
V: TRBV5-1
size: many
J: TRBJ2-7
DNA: TGCGCCAGCAGCCCGGGAGGACCCCCCTACGAGCAGTACTTC
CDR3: CASSPGGPPYEQYF

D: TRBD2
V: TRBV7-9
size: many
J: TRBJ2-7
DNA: TGTGCCAGCAGCTTAGAACCGGGACTAGCGGGGTCCTACGAGCAGTACTTC
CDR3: CASSLEPGLAGSYEQYF

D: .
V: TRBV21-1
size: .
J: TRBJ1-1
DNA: TGTGCCACCCCCCGGGACAGGGGGTTGGTGGAGTTT
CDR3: CATPRDRGLVEF

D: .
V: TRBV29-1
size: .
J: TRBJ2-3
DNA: TGCAGCGTTGAAGCCGCGCTAGATACGCAGTATTTT
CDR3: CSVEAALDTQYF

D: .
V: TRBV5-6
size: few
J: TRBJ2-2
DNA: TGTGCCAGCAGCGCGACAGTCAACACCGGGGAGCTGTTTTTT
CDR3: CASSATVNTGELFF

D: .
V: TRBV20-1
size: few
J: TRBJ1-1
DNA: TGCAGTGCTGGAGGTTTTCTCCTCACTGAAGCTTTCTTT
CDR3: CSAGGFLLTEAFF

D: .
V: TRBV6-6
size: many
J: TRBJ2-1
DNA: TGTGCCAGCAGTTATACGAGGTCGCAGCAGTTCTTC
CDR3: CASSYTRSQQFF

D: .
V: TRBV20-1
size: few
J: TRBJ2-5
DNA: TGCAGTGCTAGTCAGGAACCAAGGGAGACCCAGTACTTC
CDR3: CSASQEPRETQYF

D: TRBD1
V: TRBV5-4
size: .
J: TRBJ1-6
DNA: TGTGCCAGCAGTTATGACAGGGGAATCGGAGTTTCACCCCTCCACTTT
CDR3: CASSYDRGIGVSPLHF

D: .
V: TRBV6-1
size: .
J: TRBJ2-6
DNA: TGTGCCAGCAGTGAGGATTTCTCTGGGGCCAACGTCCTGACTTTC
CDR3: CASSEDFSGANVLTF

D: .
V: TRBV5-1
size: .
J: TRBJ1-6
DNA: TGCGCCAGCAGACAGGACTATAATTCACCCCTCCACTTT
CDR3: CASRQDYNSPLHF

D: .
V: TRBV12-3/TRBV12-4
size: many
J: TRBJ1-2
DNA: TGTGCCAGCAGTCCCCCCGCCAGGGGCAATGGCTACACCTTC
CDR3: CASSPPARGNGYTF

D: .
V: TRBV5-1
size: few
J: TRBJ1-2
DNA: TGCGCCAGCAGCCGAGGGCCCAACTATGGCTACACCTTC
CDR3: CASSRGPNYGYTF

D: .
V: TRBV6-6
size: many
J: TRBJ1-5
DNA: TGTGCCGCAGGGGCCGGTCAGCCCCAGCATTTT
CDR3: CAAGAGQPQHF

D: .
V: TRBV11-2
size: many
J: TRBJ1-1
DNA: TGTGCCAGCAGCTTAGAAGCGGACACTGAAGCTTTCTTT
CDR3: CASSLEADTEAFF

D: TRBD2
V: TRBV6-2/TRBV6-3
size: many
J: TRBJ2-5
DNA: TGTGCCAGCAGAAAGGATGTAGCGGGAGGGCGGGAGACCCAGTACTTC
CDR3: CASRKDVAGGRETQYF